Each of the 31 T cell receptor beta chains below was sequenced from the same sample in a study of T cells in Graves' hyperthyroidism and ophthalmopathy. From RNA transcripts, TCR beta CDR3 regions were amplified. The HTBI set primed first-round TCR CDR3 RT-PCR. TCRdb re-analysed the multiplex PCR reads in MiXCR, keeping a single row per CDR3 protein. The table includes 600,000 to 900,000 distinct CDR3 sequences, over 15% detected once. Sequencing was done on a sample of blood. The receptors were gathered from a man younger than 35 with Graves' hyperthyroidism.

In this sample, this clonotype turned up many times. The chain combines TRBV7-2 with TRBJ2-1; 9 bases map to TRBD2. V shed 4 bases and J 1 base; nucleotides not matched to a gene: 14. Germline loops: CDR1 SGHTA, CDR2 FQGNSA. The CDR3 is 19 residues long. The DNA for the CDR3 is TGTGCCAGCAGCTCGCCCCCTGGGCGGGAGGGCCGATCCTACAATGAGCAGTTCTTC. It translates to CASSSPPGREGRSYNEQFF.

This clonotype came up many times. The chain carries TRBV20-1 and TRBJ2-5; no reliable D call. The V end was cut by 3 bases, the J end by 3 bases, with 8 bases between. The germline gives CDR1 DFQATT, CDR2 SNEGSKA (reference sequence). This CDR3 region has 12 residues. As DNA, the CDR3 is TGCAGTGCTAGCACGGTAGAAGAGACCCAGTACTTC. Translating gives CSASTVEETQYF.

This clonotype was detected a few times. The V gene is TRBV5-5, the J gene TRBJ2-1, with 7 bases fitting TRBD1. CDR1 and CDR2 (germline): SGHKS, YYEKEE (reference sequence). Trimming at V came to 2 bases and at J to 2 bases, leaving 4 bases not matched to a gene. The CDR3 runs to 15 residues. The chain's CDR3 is CASSFEDRTYNEQFF. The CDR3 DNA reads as TGTGCCAGCAGCTTTGAGGACAGGACCTACAATGAGCAGTTCTTC.

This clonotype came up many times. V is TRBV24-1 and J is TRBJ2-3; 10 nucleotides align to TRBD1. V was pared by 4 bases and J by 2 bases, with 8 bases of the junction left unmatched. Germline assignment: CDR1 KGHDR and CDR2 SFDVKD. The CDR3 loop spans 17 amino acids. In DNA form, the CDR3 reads TGTGCCACCAGTGACATCGACAGGGGGCCCGACACAGATACGCAGTATTTT. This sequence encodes CATSDIDRGPDTDTQYF.

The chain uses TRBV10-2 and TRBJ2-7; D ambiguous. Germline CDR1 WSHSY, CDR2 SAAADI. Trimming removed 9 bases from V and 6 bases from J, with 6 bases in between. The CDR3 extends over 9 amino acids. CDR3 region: CARPFEQYF. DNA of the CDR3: TGCGCCAGGCCTTTCGAGCAGTACTTC.

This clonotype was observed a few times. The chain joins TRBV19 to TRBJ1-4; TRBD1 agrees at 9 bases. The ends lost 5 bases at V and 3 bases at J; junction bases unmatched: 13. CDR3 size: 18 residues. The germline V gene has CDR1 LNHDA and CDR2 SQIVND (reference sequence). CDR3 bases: TGTGCCAGTAGTCCCGGACAGGGGCAGCGGAGGCCTAATGAAAAACTGTTTTTT. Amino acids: CASSPGQGQRRPNEKLFF.

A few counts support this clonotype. CDR3 sequence reads: CASSLGRAGNYNEQFF. The CDR3 DNA reads as TGTGCCAGCAGCTTAGGCCGAGCGGGAAACTACAATGAGCAGTTCTTC. V is TRBV7-6 and J is TRBJ2-1; TRBD2 aligns across 7 bases. Germline V gene lookup returns CDR1 SGHVS and CDR2 FNYEAQ. CDR3 length: 16 residues. The V gene end was trimmed by 1 base and the J gene end by 3 bases; junction bases not matched to a gene: 6. Full variable domain (missing parts from reference TRBV7-6 and TRBJ2-1): GAGVSQSPRYKVTKRGQDVALRCDPISGHVSLYWYRQALGQGPEFLTYFNYEAQQDKSGLPNDRFSAERPEGSISTLTIQRTEQRDSAMYRCASSLGRAGNYNEQFFGPGTRLTVL.

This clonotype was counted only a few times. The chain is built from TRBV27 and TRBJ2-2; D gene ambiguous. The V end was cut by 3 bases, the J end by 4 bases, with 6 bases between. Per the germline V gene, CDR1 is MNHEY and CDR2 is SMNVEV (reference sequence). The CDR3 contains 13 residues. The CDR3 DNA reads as TGTGCCAGCAGTTTTGTATCCACCGGGGAGCTGTTTTTT. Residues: CASSFVSTGELFF.

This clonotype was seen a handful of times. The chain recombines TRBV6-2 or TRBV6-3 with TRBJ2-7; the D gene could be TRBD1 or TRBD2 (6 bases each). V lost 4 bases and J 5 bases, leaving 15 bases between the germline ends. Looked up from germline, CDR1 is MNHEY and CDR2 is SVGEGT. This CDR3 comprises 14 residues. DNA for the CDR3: TGTGCCAGCAGTTCAAGGGGGGAGGTGGACGAGCAGTACTTC. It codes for CASSSRGEVDEQYF.

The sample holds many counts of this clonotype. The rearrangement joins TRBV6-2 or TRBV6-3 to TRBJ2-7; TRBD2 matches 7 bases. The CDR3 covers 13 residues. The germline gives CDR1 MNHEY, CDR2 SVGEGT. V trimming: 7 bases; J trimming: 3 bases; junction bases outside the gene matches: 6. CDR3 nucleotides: TGTGCCAGCACCATGGGACTAAACTACGAGCAGTACTTC. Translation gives CASTMGLNYEQYF.

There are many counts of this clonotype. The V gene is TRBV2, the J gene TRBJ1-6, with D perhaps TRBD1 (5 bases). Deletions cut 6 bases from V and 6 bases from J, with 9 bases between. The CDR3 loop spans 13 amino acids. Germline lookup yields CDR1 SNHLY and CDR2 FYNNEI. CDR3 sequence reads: CASRRDLNSPLHF. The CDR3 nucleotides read TGTGCCAGCAGAAGGGACCTTAATTCACCCCTCCACTTT.

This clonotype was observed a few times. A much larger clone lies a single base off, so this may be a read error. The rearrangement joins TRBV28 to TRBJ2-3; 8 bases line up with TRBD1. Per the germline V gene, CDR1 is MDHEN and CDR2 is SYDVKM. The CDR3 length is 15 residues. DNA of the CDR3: TGTGCCAGCAGTTCCCCGGGAGAAGGGACAGGTACGCAGTATTTT. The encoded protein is CASSSPGEGTGTQYF. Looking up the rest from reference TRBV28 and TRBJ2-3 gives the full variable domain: DVKVTQSSRYLVKRTGEKVFLECVQDMDHENMFWYRQDPGLGLRLIYFSYDVKMKEKGDIPEGYSVSREKKERFSLILESASTNQTSMYLCASSSPGEGTGTQYFGPGTRLTVL.

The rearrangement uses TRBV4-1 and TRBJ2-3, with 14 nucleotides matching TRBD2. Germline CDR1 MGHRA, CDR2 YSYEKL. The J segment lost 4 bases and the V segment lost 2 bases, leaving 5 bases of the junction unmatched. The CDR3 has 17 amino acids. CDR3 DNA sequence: TGCGCCAGCAGCCAACGACTAGCGGGAGGGATCCCAGATACGCAGTATTTT. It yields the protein CASSQRLAGGIPDTQYF.

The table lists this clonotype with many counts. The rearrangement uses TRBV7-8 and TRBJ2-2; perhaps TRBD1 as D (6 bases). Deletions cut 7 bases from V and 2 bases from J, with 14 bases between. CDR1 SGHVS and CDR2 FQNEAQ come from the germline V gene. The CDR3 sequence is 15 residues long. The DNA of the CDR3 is TGTGCCAGCAATCCGGGACAAGTAAACACCGGGGAGCTGTTTTTT. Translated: CASNPGQVNTGELFF.

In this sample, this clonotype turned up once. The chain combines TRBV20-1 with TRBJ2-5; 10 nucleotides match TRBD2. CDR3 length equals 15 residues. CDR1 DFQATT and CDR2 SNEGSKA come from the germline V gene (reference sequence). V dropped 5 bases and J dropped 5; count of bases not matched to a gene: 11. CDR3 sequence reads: CSASLSGRAGETQYF. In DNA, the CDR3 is TGCAGTGCTTCACTGAGCGGGAGGGCTGGGGAGACCCAGTACTTC.

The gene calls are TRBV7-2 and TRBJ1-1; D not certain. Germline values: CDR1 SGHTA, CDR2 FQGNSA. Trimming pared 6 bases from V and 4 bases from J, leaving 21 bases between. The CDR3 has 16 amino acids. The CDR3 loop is CASSFYPPRTITEAFF. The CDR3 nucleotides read TGTGCCAGCAGTTTCTACCCCCCAAGAACAATCACTGAAGCTTTCTTT.

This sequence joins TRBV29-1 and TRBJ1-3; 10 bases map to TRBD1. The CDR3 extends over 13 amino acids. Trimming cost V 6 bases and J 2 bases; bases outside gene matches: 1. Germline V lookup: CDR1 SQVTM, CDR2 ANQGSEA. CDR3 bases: TGCAGCGTCGGGACAGGGGCTGGAAACACCATATATTTT. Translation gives CSVGTGAGNTIYF.

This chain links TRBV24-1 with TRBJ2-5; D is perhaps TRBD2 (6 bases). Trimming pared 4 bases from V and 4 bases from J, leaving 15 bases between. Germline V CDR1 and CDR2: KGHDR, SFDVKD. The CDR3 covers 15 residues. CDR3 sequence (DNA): TGTGCCACCAGTGAATGGGGGGAGGATGGAGAGACCCAGTACTTC. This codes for CATSEWGEDGETQYF.

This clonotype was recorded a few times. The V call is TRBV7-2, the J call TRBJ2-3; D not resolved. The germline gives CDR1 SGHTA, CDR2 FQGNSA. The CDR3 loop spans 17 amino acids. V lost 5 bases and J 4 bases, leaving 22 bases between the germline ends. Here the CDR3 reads CASSPFRSGQRSDTQYF. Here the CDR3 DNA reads TGTGCCAGCAGCCCCTTTCGGTCGGGTCAGAGGTCAGATACGCAGTATTTT.

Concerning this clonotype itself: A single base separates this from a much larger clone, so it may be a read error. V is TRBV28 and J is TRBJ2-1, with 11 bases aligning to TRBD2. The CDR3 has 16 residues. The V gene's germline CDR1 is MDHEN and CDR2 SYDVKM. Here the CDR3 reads CASSPPGLAAYNEQLF. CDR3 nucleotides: TGTGCCAGCAGTCCACCGGGACTAGCGGCCTACAATGAGCAGCTCTTC. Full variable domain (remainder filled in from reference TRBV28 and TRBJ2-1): DVKVTQSSRYLVKRTGEKVFLECVQDMDHENMFWYRQDPGLGLRLIYFSYDVKMKEKGDIPEGYSVSREKKERFSLILESASTNQTSMYLCASSPPGLAAYNEQLFGPGTRLTVL.

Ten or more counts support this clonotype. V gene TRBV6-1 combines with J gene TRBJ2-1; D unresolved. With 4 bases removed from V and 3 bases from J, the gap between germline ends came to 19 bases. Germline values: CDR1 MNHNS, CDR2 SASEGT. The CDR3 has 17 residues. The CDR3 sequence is CASSAPWRGFDYNEQFF. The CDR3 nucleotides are TGTGCCAGCAGTGCTCCTTGGCGTGGGTTTGACTACAATGAGCAGTTCTTC.

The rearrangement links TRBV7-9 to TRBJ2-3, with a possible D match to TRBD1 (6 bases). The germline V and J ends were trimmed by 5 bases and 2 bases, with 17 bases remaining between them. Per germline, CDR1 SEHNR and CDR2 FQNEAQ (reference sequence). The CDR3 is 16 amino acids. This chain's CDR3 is CASSPSTGPHTDTQYF. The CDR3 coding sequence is TGTGCCAGCAGCCCCTCCACAGGGCCTCACACAGATACGCAGTATTTT.

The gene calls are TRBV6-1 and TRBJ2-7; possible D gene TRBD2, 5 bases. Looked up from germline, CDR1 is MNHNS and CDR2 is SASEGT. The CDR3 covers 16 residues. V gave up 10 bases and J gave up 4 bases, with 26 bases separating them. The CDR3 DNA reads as TGTGCCACCCTACCCCCGGTGGGGTGGTCGGGGTACGAGCAGTACTTC. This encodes CATLPPVGWSGYEQYF.

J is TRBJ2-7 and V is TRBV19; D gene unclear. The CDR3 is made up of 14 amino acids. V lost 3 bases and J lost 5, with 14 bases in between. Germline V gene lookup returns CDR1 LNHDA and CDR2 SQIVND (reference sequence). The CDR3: CASSMRWFGDEQYF. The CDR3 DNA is TGTGCCAGTAGTATGAGGTGGTTTGGGGACGAGCAGTACTTC.

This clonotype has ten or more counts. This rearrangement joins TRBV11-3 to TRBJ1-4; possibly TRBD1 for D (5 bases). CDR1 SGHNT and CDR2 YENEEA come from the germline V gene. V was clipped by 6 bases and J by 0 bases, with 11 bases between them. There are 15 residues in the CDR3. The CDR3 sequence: CASSPPTATNEKLFF. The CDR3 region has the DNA TGTGCCAGCAGTCCACCGACAGCAACTAATGAAAAACTGTTTTTT.

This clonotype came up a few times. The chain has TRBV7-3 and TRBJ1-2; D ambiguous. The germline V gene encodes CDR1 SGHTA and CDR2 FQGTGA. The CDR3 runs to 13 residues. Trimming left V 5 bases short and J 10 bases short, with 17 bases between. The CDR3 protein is CASSPDRDSDYTF. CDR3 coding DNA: TGTGCCAGCAGCCCGGACCGTGATAGTGACTACACCTTC. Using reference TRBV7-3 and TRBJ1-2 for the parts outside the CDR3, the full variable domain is GAGVSQTPSNKVTEKGKYVELRCDPISGHTALYWYRQSLGQGPEFLIYFQGTGAADDSGLPNDRFFAVRPEGSVSTLKIQRTERGDSAVYLCASSPDRDSDYTFGSGTRLTVV.

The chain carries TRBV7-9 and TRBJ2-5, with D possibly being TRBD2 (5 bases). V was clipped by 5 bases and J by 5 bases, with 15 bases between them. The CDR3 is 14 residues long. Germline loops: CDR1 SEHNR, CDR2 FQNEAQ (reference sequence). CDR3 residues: CASSPGLGGETQYF. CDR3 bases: TGTGCCAGCAGCCCCGGGCTAGGCGGGGAGACCCAGTACTTC.

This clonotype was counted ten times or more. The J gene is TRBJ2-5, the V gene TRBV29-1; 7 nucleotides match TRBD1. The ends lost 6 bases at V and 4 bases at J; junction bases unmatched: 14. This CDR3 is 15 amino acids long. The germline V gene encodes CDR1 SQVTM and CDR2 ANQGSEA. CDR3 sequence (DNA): TGCAGCGTCTCACAGGGGTACGGACCGAGAGAGACCCAGTACTTC. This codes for CSVSQGYGPRETQYF. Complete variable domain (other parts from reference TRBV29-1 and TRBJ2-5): SAVISQKPSRDICQRGTSLTIQCQVDSQVTMMFWYRQQPGQSLTLIATANQGSEATYESGFVIDKFPISRPNLTFSTLTVSNMSPEDSSIYLCSVSQGYGPRETQYFGPGTRLLVL.

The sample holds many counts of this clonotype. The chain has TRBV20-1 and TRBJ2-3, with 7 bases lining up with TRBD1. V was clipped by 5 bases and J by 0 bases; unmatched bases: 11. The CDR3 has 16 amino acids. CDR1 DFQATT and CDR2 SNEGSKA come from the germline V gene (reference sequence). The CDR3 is CSAPRGTAASTDTQYF. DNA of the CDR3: TGCAGTGCTCCTAGGGGGACAGCCGCTAGCACAGATACGCAGTATTTT.

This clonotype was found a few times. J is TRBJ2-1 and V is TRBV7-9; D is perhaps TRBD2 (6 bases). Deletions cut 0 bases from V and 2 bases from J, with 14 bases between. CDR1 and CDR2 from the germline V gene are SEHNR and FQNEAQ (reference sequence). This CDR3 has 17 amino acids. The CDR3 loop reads CASSLALAGGTYNEQFF. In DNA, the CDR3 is TGTGCCAGCAGCTTAGCCCTAGCTGGGGGGACCTACAATGAGCAGTTCTTC.

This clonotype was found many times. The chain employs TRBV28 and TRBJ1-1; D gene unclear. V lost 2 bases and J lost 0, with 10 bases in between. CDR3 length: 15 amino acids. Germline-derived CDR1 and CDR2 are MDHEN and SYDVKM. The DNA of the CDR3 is TGTGCCAGCAGTTTAGCCCCGACGGTGAACACTGAAGCTTTCTTT. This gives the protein CASSLAPTVNTEAFF.